These 30 T cell receptor beta chains share one sample of origin, sequenced in a study of OX40 agonist ivuxolimab in advanced cancers. Some clones are missing from TCRdb's copy, which holds only in-frame ones; the method was immunoSEQ multiplex PCR. The profile covers 50,000 or so clones, with 87% appearing a single time and 14% to 15% taken by the ten largest. The specimen was CD4+ or CD8+ T cells sorted from blood, collected in a trial of the OX40 agonist ivuxolimab. The receptors come from an adult with an advanced solid tumor such as melanoma, head and neck, liver or kidney cancer.

The chain is built from TRBV30 and TRBJ2-7; 9 nucleotides line up with TRBD1. The CDR3 sequence is 15 residues long. V was pared by 4 bases and J by 1 base, with 8 bases of the junction left unmatched. The V gene's germline CDR1 is GTSNPN and CDR2 SVGIG (reference sequence). CDR3 DNA: TGTGCCTGGACCCGAGGGACAGGGAGGTCCTACGAGCAGTACTTC. The encoded protein is CAWTRGTGRSYEQYF.

V and J are TRBV18 and TRBJ1-1, with unresolved D. The CDR3 runs 15 residues. The germline CDR1 and CDR2 sequences are KGHSH and LQKENI. V lost 2 bases and J lost 1, with 11 bases in between. CDR3 DNA sequence: TGTGCCAGCTCACCAGCATTAAGGGAGAACACTGAAGCTTTCTTT. Its translation: CASSPALRENTEAFF.

The V call is TRBV9, the J call TRBJ2-7; possibly TRBD2 for D (5 bases). The CDR3 loop spans 14 amino acids. Germline loops: CDR1 SGDLS, CDR2 YYNGEE. V dropped 0 bases and J dropped 3 bases, with 10 bases sitting between them. The CDR3 loop reads CASSVGPGNYEQYF. As DNA, the CDR3 is TGTGCCAGCAGCGTAGGGCCGGGAAACTACGAGCAGTACTTC.

There are a few counts of this clone. The gene calls are TRBV19 and TRBJ2-1; 9 bases line up with TRBD1. Trimming at V came to 3 bases and at J to 6 bases, leaving 3 bases not matched to a gene. The germline V gene encodes CDR1 LNHDA and CDR2 SQIVND (reference sequence). The length of the CDR3 is 14 residues. The CDR3 spells CASSIGTGFNEQFF. The CDR3 bases are TGTGCCAGTAGTATTGGGACAGGGTTCAATGAGCAGTTCTTC.

This chain connects TRBV11-3 to TRBJ2-3; D is possibly TRBD1 (6 bases). Per germline, CDR1 SGHNT and CDR2 YENEEA. There are 17 residues in the CDR3. V was pared by 5 bases and J by 2 bases, with 20 bases between. In DNA, the CDR3 is TGTGCCAGCAGCCTCAAAATCACAGGGCACCCCACAGATACGCAGTATTTT. Its translation: CASSLKITGHPTDTQYF.

This chain connects TRBV2 to TRBJ2-1, with D perhaps matching TRBD2 (5 bases). The V and J ends lost 2 bases and 4 bases respectively, with 12 bases between them. This CDR3 contains 15 residues. Germline values: CDR1 SNHLY, CDR2 FYNNEI. The CDR3 spells CASSEQEVGYNEQFF. For the CDR3, the DNA is TGTGCCAGCAGTGAACAGGAGGTGGGTTACAATGAGCAGTTCTTC. Together with reference TRBV2 and TRBJ2-1, the CDR3 gives the full variable domain: EPEVTQTPSHQVTQMGQEVILRCVPISNHLYFYWYRQILGQKVEFLVSFYNNEISEKSEIFDDQFSVERPDGSNFTLKIRSTKLEDSAMYFCASSEQEVGYNEQFFGPGTRLTVL.

The rearrangement uses TRBV6-6 and TRBJ1-4, with 8 positions matching TRBD1. The germline V gene has CDR1 MNHNY and CDR2 SVGAGI (reference sequence). The CDR3 totals 13 residues. V shed 6 bases, J shed 7 bases, and the junction held 4 bases outside the gene matches. The CDR3 DNA reads as TGTGCCAGCAGACAGGGGGGTAGTGAAAAACTGTTTTTT. It yields the protein CASRQGGSEKLFF.

The V gene is TRBV28, the J gene TRBJ1-2; 10 bases fit TRBD1. This CDR3 has 14 amino acids. CDR1 and CDR2 from the germline V gene are MDHEN and SYDVKM. Germline trimming cut 6 bases from V and 7 bases from J; bases unmatched to any gene: 8. The CDR3 sequence: CASRSGTGAVGYTF. CDR3 in DNA: TGTGCCAGCAGGTCCGGGACAGGGGCCGTTGGCTACACCTTC.

The rearrangement joins TRBV5-1 to TRBJ2-7; 7 nucleotides match TRBD1. Per the germline V gene, CDR1 is SGHRS and CDR2 is YFSETQ. V dropped 4 bases and J dropped 0; count of bases not matched to a gene: 7. This CDR3 has 15 amino acids. The CDR3 region is CASSKQQGVSYEQYF. CDR3 bases: TGCGCCAGCAGCAAACAGCAGGGGGTCTCCTACGAGCAGTACTTC.

The chain is built from TRBV9 and TRBJ2-1; TRBD2 matches at 11 bases. The CDR3 has 15 residues. Germline loops: CDR1 SGDLS, CDR2 YYNGEE. V trimming: 3 bases; J trimming: 7 bases; junction bases outside the gene matches: 6. In DNA form, the CDR3 reads TGTGCCAGCAGCGAGACTAGCGGGGAGTTGAATGAGCAGTTCTTC. Translating gives CASSETSGELNEQFF.

The V and J genes are TRBV7-2 and TRBJ2-1, with D possibly TRBD2 on 6 matching bases. Germline CDR1 and CDR2: SGHTA and FQGNSA. The CDR3 is 15 residues long. V was shortened by 2 bases and J by 5 bases, with 13 bases between the two germline ends. CDR3 bases: TGTGCCAGCAGCTTAAAGGCTAGCGCTCACAATGAGCAGTTCTTC. This codes for CASSLKASAHNEQFF.

CDR3 region: CASSLDPHGEQFF. For the CDR3, the DNA is TGTGCCAGCAGCTTAGACCCCCATGGTGAGCAGTTCTTC. The genes are TRBV11-3 and TRBJ2-1, with D unclear. CDR3 size: 13 residues. CDR1 and CDR2 from the germline V gene are SGHNT and YENEEA. The ends were cut back, 0 bases at V and 9 bases at J, with 9 bases in the middle.

The chain recombines TRBV6-5 with TRBJ2-1; 9 nucleotides align to TRBD2. Germline lookup yields CDR1 MNHEY and CDR2 SVGAGI. J gave up 4 bases and V 4 bases, and 8 bases lay outside the gene matches. The CDR3 consists of 16 residues. The CDR3 DNA reads TGTGCCAGCAGTTCCCCTCTAGCGGGAAAATACAATGAGCAGTTCTTC. This gives the protein CASSSPLAGKYNEQFF.

This chain links TRBV6-1 with TRBJ2-7, with D hard to call. V was clipped by 9 bases and J by 2 bases, with 11 bases between them. The CDR3 contains 12 residues. The germline V gene has CDR1 MNHNS and CDR2 SASEGT. The CDR3: CASNGPPYEQYF. In DNA form, the CDR3 reads TGTGCCAGTAATGGGCCCCCCTACGAGCAGTACTTC.

The rearrangement uses TRBV14 and TRBJ1-1; weak D call: TRBD1 (5 bases). The CDR3 is 13 amino acids. Germline-derived CDR1 and CDR2 are SGHDN and FVKESK. V lost 1 base and J lost 8, with 11 bases in between. The CDR3 here is CASSQVGGGEAFF. The DNA for the CDR3 is TGTGCCAGCAGCCAAGTCGGGGGAGGCGAAGCTTTCTTT.

This clone turned up a few times. J is TRBJ2-7 and V is TRBV11-3, with D unclear. V was trimmed by 4 bases and J by 8 bases, leaving 15 bases between them. CDR1 and CDR2 (germline): SGHNT, YENEEA. The CDR3 has 13 amino acids. Written as DNA, the CDR3 is TGTGCCAGCAGCTGGACGTATGCTGAGAAGCAGTACTTC. This sequence encodes CASSWTYAEKQYF.

The V and J genes are TRBV6-5 and TRBJ2-7; unclear D gene. V was shortened by 7 bases and J by 6 bases, with 16 bases between the two germline ends. Germline V gene data show CDR1 as MNHEY and CDR2 as SVGAGI. The CDR3 spans 13 residues. The CDR3 nucleotides read TGTGCCAGCATGCGCTCTCCGGTGAGCGAGCAGTACTTC. It translates to CASMRSPVSEQYF.

This clone was seen only once. As DNA, the CDR3 is TGTGCCAGCAGTCCCCTTCGACAGTTACTAGCGGGGAAACAAGAGACCCAGTACTTC. Translating gives CASSPLRQLLAGKQETQYF. V gene TRBV27 combines with J gene TRBJ2-5, with TRBD2 matching 10 bases. V shed 5 bases, J shed 2 bases, and the junction held 17 bases outside the gene matches. This CDR3 has 19 amino acids. The germline gives CDR1 MNHEY, CDR2 SMNVEV (reference sequence).

V usage is TRBV4-2 and J usage is TRBJ2-5, with 7 positions matching TRBD2. The trim removed 0 bases at V and 4 bases at J, leaving 8 bases unmatched. Looked up from germline, CDR1 is LGHNA and CDR2 is YNFKEQ. This CDR3 spans 16 amino acids. CDR3 region: CASSQEMAGAGETQYF. The CDR3 nucleotides are TGTGCCAGCAGCCAAGAGATGGCGGGAGCCGGAGAGACCCAGTACTTC.

A few counts support this clone. V usage is TRBV5-4 and J usage is TRBJ1-5, with D perhaps TRBD1 (6 bases). V gave up 0 bases and J gave up 7 bases, with 8 bases separating them. This CDR3 contains 13 residues. The V gene's germline CDR1 is SGHNT and CDR2 YYREEE (reference sequence). As DNA, the CDR3 is TGTGCCAGCAGCTTGGACAGGGTACAGCCCCAGCATTTT. Residues: CASSLDRVQPQHF.

This clone came up a few times. The V and J genes are TRBV9 and TRBJ2-2; D is perhaps TRBD2 (7 bases). Trimming shortened V by 3 bases and J by 6 bases, and 12 bases separated the two germline ends. This CDR3 region has 14 residues. In germline, CDR1 is SGDLS, CDR2 YYNGEE. This CDR3 is CASSDGGRAGELFF. The CDR3 coding sequence is TGTGCCAGCAGCGACGGGGGGCGCGCCGGGGAGCTGTTTTTT.

The chain employs TRBV20-1 and TRBJ2-3, with D possibly called TRBD1 or TRBD2 (5 bases each). The germline V gene has CDR1 DFQATT and CDR2 SNEGSKA (reference sequence). V lost 5 bases and J lost 7, with 10 bases in between. The CDR3 extends over 11 amino acids. The CDR3 reads CSAWGRNTQYF. DNA for the CDR3: TGCAGTGCTTGGGGACGGAATACGCAGTATTTT.

This clone has just a few counts. The chain employs TRBV1 and TRBJ2-1; no check of the table's D call, TRBD2, against the DNA was made. TRBV1 constitutes a pseudogene. This CDR3 contains 23 residues. The CDR3 region has the DNA TGCACCAGCAGCCAAGCCTCGGGACAGGGGCCGAAGCCAGTAGCGGGAGTGGACAATGAGCAGTTCTTC. This codes for CTSSQASGQGPKPVAGVDNEQFF.

The count of this clone is one. This chain connects TRBV30 to TRBJ1-3; D gene uncertain. Germline-derived CDR1 and CDR2 are GTSNPN and SVGIG (reference sequence). V lost 3 bases and J 2 bases, leaving 11 bases between the germline ends. CDR3 length equals 14 residues. The CDR3 protein is CAWRLYGAGNTIYF. Here the CDR3 DNA reads TGTGCCTGGAGGCTTTATGGGGCTGGAAACACCATATATTTT.

This chain uses TRBV10-3 with TRBJ2-7; D possibly corresponds to TRBD2 (6 bases). Germline-derived CDR1 and CDR2 are ENHRY and SYGVKD. CDR3 length: 12 amino acids. V gave up 7 bases and J gave up 4 bases, with 11 bases separating them. CDR3 DNA: TGTGCCATCAAGGACTACAATTACGAGCAGTACTTC. It specifies CAIKDYNYEQYF.

A few counts support this clone. Here the CDR3 reads CASSLGTRPKETQYF. CDR3 DNA sequence: TGCGCCAGCAGCTTGGGGACACGGCCCAAAGAGACCCAGTACTTC. The chain joins TRBV5-1 to TRBJ2-5; D is perhaps TRBD1 (5 bases). V was cut by 0 bases and J by 3 bases, with 12 bases left in between. Per the germline V gene, CDR1 is SGHRS and CDR2 is YFSETQ. The CDR3 is 15 residues long.

The chain uses TRBV5-8 and TRBJ2-2; D not resolved. V gave up 4 bases and J gave up 7 bases, with 8 bases separating them. Germline assignment: CDR1 SGHTS and CDR2 YDEGEE. This CDR3 is built from 12 residues. This chain's CDR3 is CASSPFGGELFF. CDR3 coding DNA: TGTGCCAGCAGCCCCTTTGGCGGGGAGCTGTTTTTT.

The rearrangement links TRBV19 to TRBJ1-1; 7 nucleotides match TRBD1. Unmatched junction bases numbered 4, after V lost 4 bases and J lost 2 bases. The CDR3 length is 14 residues. Germline V gene data show CDR1 as LNHDA and CDR2 as SQIVND (reference sequence). The CDR3 bases are TGTGCCAGTAGTAGGGACAGCTACAACACTGAAGCTTTCTTT. It codes for CASSRDSYNTEAFF. The variable domain in full, with the rest retrieved from reference TRBV19 and TRBJ1-1, is DGGITQSPKYLFRKEGQNVTLSCEQNLNHDAMYWYRQDPGQGLRLIYYSQIVNDFQKGDIAEGYSVSREKKESFPLTVTSAQKNPTAFYLCASSRDSYNTEAFFGQGTRLTVV.

The chain employs TRBV4-2 and TRBJ2-2, with D perhaps matching TRBD1 or TRBD2 (6 bases each). V lost 2 bases to trimming and J lost 5 bases, with 12 bases between them. Looked up from germline, CDR1 is LGHNA and CDR2 is YNFKEQ. The CDR3 is 15 amino acids. The CDR3 reads CASSQTRGDTGELFF. The CDR3 nucleotides read TGTGCCAGCAGCCAAACTAGGGGGGATACCGGGGAGCTGTTTTTT.

The chain is built from TRBV5-6 and TRBJ2-3; the match to TRBD1 covers 9 bases. Per the germline V gene, CDR1 is SGHDT and CDR2 is YYEEEE. CDR3 length: 15 residues. V was clipped by 4 bases and J by 3 bases; unmatched bases: 6. The CDR3 nucleotides read TGTGCCAGCAGCGTTACGGGACAGGGTACAGATACGCAGTATTTT. Translating gives CASSVTGQGTDTQYF.